These 3 T cell receptor beta chains were sequenced from one sample in a study of OX40 agonist ivuxolimab in advanced cancers. Assay: immunoSEQ multiplex PCR; the TCRdb copy retains only in-frame clones and omits some. Of roughly 5,300 clones listed, 60% to 75% were seen once; the top ten hold 46%. The sequencing used CD4+ or CD8+ T cells sorted from blood, collected in a trial of the OX40 agonist ivuxolimab. Receptors originate from an adult with an advanced solid tumor such as melanoma, head and neck, liver or kidney cancer.

This clone was seen more than once but under ten times. The V gene is TRBV7-1, the J gene TRBJ2-2; TRBD2 might be the D (5 bases). TRBV7-1 is an ORF; its function is uncertain. The CDR3 is 13 residues long. V was pared by 6 bases and J by 1 base, with 6 bases between. The CDR3 here is CASRLGNTGELFF. The CDR3 DNA sequence: TGTGCCAGCAGACTAGGGAACACCGGGGAGCTGTTTTTT.

The chain recombines TRBV19 with TRBJ1-5; D remains unclear. The CDR3 covers 13 residues. The V gene lost 4 bases and the J gene lost 4 bases, with 8 bases spanning the gap. CDR1 and CDR2 from the germline V gene are LNHDA and SQIVND (reference sequence). The CDR3: CASSTTGNQPQHF. The CDR3 DNA reads as TGTGCCAGTAGTACTACGGGGAATCAGCCCCAGCATTTT.

The rearrangement links TRBV7-8 to TRBJ2-5, with TRBD2 matching 8 bases. Germline V CDR1 and CDR2: SGHVS, FQNEAQ. This CDR3 has 15 residues. V was clipped by 7 bases and J by 1 base; unmatched bases: 8. The CDR3 reads CASTLSSGVQETQYF. Here the CDR3 DNA reads TGTGCCAGCACCTTGAGTAGCGGGGTCCAAGAGACCCAGTACTTC. Full variable domain (remainder filled in from reference TRBV7-8 and TRBJ2-5): GAGVSQSPRYKVAKRGQDVALRCDPISGHVSLFWYQQALGQGPEFLTYFQNEAQLDKSGLPSDRFFAERPEGSVSTLKIQRTQQEDSAVYLCASTLSSGVQETQYFGPGTRLLVL.